These T cell receptor beta chains were read from a single sample in a study of CD8 T cells in Susac syndrome. TCRdb itself ran the immunoSEQ multiplex PCR reads through MiXCR, one entry per CDR3 protein. The sample includes 300,000 or so distinct CDR3 sequences, roughly 94% of them seen just once. Sequenced sample: CD4+ T cells from PBMCs. Receptor source: a human donor with multiple sclerosis. Both conserved end residues are part of each CDR3. Fields, in order: CDR3 DNA, CDR3 protein, D gene, clone size, J gene, V gene. The D gene is left open where the match is weak. For some rows the clone size is stated as once, few or many, or as a class when expanded; others skip it.

cdr3_nt: TGTGCTAGCAGCTTAAATACAGGGGGCGACACCGGGGAGCTGTTTTTT
cdr3_aa: CASSLNTGGDTGELFF
d_call: TRBD1
clone_size: NA
j_call: TRBJ2-2
v_call: TRBV7-7

cdr3_nt: TGCGCCAGCAGCTCAAATCCGGGACAGGGAAACTACGAGCAGTACTTC
cdr3_aa: CASSSNPGQGNYEQYF
d_call: TRBD1
clone_size: NA
j_call: TRBJ2-7
v_call: TRBV5-1

cdr3_nt: TGTGCCAGCGAAGCGAGGTTGAACACTGAAGCTTTCTTT
cdr3_aa: CASEARLNTEAFF
d_call: NA
clone_size: NA
j_call: TRBJ1-1
v_call: TRBV25-1

cdr3_nt: TGTGCCAGCAGCCAAGACGTAGGGGCGTACTTC
cdr3_aa: CASSQDVGAYF
d_call: NA
clone_size: NA
j_call: TRBJ2-5
v_call: TRBV3-1

cdr3_nt: TGTGCCAGCAGCCAAGATCTGGCCAGGACCTACAATGAGCAGTTCTTC
cdr3_aa: CASSQDLARTYNEQFF
d_call: NA
clone_size: NA
j_call: TRBJ2-1
v_call: TRBV3-1

cdr3_nt: TGTGCCAGCAGCCAAGAGTCCGCTACTAGCGGGGACTCCTACGAGCAGTACTTC
cdr3_aa: CASSQESATSGDSYEQYF
d_call: TRBD2
clone_size: NA
j_call: TRBJ2-7
v_call: TRBV3-1

cdr3_nt: TGCAGCGCAGTGGCAGGGCCGGGCACTGAAGCTTTCTTT
cdr3_aa: CSAVAGPGTEAFF
d_call: NA
clone_size: NA
j_call: TRBJ1-1
v_call: TRBV29-1

cdr3_nt: TGTGCCAGCAGCTTAGCGGGGGCAGACCCCTACGAGCAGTACTTC
cdr3_aa: CASSLAGADPYEQYF
d_call: NA
clone_size: NA
j_call: TRBJ2-7
v_call: TRBV7-2

cdr3_nt: TGTGCCAGTAAGAGGGACAGGGGTGTCAACACCGGGGAGCTGTTTTTT
cdr3_aa: CASKRDRGVNTGELFF
d_call: TRBD1
clone_size: once
j_call: TRBJ2-2
v_call: TRBV19

cdr3_nt: TGTGCCAGCAGTTTAGCGGGTCGGGCTTCGGGTTCACCCCTCCACTTT
cdr3_aa: CASSLAGRASGSPLHF
d_call: NA
clone_size: NA
j_call: TRBJ1-6
v_call: TRBV12-3/TRBV12-4

cdr3_nt: TGTGCCATCTCACAGGGGAACCAAGAGACCCAGTACTTC
cdr3_aa: CAISQGNQETQYF
d_call: TRBD1
clone_size: NA
j_call: TRBJ2-5
v_call: TRBV19

cdr3_nt: TGTGCCTCAGGGAGACCTGGCTACACCTTC
cdr3_aa: CASGRPGYTF
d_call: NA
clone_size: NA
j_call: TRBJ1-2
v_call: TRBV30

cdr3_nt: TGTGCCAGCTCACCACCGAATAGCGGGAGGACAGATACGCAGTATTTT
cdr3_aa: CASSPPNSGRTDTQYF
d_call: TRBD2
clone_size: NA
j_call: TRBJ2-3
v_call: TRBV18

cdr3_nt: TGTGCCAGCTCCCAAAGCGGGGGCTTCTGGGGCTACACCTTC
cdr3_aa: CASSQSGGFWGYTF
d_call: NA
clone_size: NA
j_call: TRBJ1-2
v_call: TRBV18

cdr3_nt: TGTGCCAGCAGCTTAGCTGCAGGACCCAATCAGCCCCAGCATTTT
cdr3_aa: CASSLAAGPNQPQHF
d_call: NA
clone_size: NA
j_call: TRBJ1-5
v_call: TRBV7-9

cdr3_nt: TGTGCCAGCAGCCAAGAGTCTAGCGGGGGGTACAATGAGCAGTTCTTC
cdr3_aa: CASSQESSGGYNEQFF
d_call: TRBD2
clone_size: NA
j_call: TRBJ2-1
v_call: TRBV4-2

cdr3_nt: TGCAGTGCTCTTGTCCAGACCTATGGCTACACCTTC
cdr3_aa: CSALVQTYGYTF
d_call: NA
clone_size: NA
j_call: TRBJ1-2
v_call: TRBV20-1

cdr3_nt: TGTGCCAGCAGTCCTCGTTCATACAATGAGCAGTTCTTC
cdr3_aa: CASSPRSYNEQFF
d_call: NA
clone_size: few
j_call: TRBJ2-1
v_call: TRBV9

cdr3_nt: TGTGCCAGCAGCTTACTTGGGGGATACAATGAGCAGTTCTTC
cdr3_aa: CASSLLGGYNEQFF
d_call: NA
clone_size: NA
j_call: TRBJ2-1
v_call: TRBV7-2

cdr3_nt: TGCGCCAGCAGCTTGCTCCAGGGGGCGCAGAGGTATGAGCAGTTCTTC
cdr3_aa: CASSLLQGAQRYEQFF
d_call: TRBD1
clone_size: NA
j_call: TRBJ2-1
v_call: TRBV5-1

cdr3_nt: TGTGCCAGCAGTTCCGCGGGAGTAGGCTACAATGAGCAGTTCTTC
cdr3_aa: CASSSAGVGYNEQFF
d_call: TRBD2
clone_size: NA
j_call: TRBJ2-1
v_call: TRBV6-2/TRBV6-3

cdr3_nt: TGTGCCAGCAGCTTCGCCGGGACAGGCGCGGCCTATGGCTACACCTTC
cdr3_aa: CASSFAGTGAAYGYTF
d_call: TRBD1
clone_size: once
j_call: TRBJ1-2
v_call: TRBV7-9

cdr3_nt: TGTGCCAGCAGTGTGCTAGTCAATGAGCAGTTCTTC
cdr3_aa: CASSVLVNEQFF
d_call: NA
clone_size: NA
j_call: TRBJ2-1
v_call: TRBV6-1

cdr3_nt: TGTGCCAGCAGCTGGGACAGGGGAGGAGATACGCAGTATTTT
cdr3_aa: CASSWDRGGDTQYF
d_call: TRBD1
clone_size: NA
j_call: TRBJ2-3
v_call: TRBV5-4

cdr3_nt: TGTGCCAGCAGCTCCCGGGGGAGACAGGCCAAGAACACTGAAGCTTTCTTT
cdr3_aa: CASSSRGRQAKNTEAFF
d_call: NA
clone_size: NA
j_call: TRBJ1-1
v_call: TRBV7-9

cdr3_nt: TGTGCCAGCTTCGCCGTCGGTGGCACAGATACGCAGTATTTT
cdr3_aa: CASFAVGGTDTQYF
d_call: NA
clone_size: NA
j_call: TRBJ2-3
v_call: TRBV12-3/TRBV12-4

cdr3_nt: TGTGCCAGCAGCTACGCCCTTACAGGGCTGGAGAATTCACCCCTCCACTTT
cdr3_aa: CASSYALTGLENSPLHF
d_call: NA
clone_size: NA
j_call: TRBJ1-6
v_call: TRBV13

cdr3_nt: TGTGCCAGCAGCCAAGTGCCGGGCCCACAAGAGACCCAGTACTTC
cdr3_aa: CASSQVPGPQETQYF
d_call: NA
clone_size: NA
j_call: TRBJ2-5
v_call: TRBV3-1

cdr3_nt: TGCGCCAGCAGCTTGGCCGGTCACAGCTTCTCCTACGAGCAGTACTTC
cdr3_aa: CASSLAGHSFSYEQYF
d_call: NA
clone_size: once
j_call: TRBJ2-7
v_call: TRBV5-1

cdr3_nt: TGTGCCAGCAGCTCTTGGAGGATGAACACTGAAGCTTTCTTT
cdr3_aa: CASSSWRMNTEAFF
d_call: NA
clone_size: NA
j_call: TRBJ1-1
v_call: TRBV11-2

cdr3_nt: TGTGCCAGCTCACCACCGAAAGTCTTCCTCGCTAGGGTCATTCAGTACTTC
cdr3_aa: CASSPPKVFLARVIQYF
d_call: NA
clone_size: NA
j_call: TRBJ2-4
v_call: TRBV18

cdr3_nt: TGTGCCAGCAGCTTGCCCATGACAGGGGGCTACACAGATACGCAGTATTTT
cdr3_aa: CASSLPMTGGYTDTQYF
d_call: TRBD1
clone_size: NA
j_call: TRBJ2-3
v_call: TRBV5-8

cdr3_nt: TGTGCCATCGCCCCAGGGGACAATGAGCAGTTCTTC
cdr3_aa: CAIAPGDNEQFF
d_call: NA
clone_size: NA
j_call: TRBJ2-1
v_call: TRBV10-3

cdr3_nt: TGCAGTGCTAGAGAGGACAGGGGCTATGGCTACACCTTC
cdr3_aa: CSAREDRGYGYTF
d_call: TRBD1
clone_size: NA
j_call: TRBJ1-2
v_call: TRBV20-1

cdr3_nt: TGTGCCAGCAGTGCCTCGGGGACAGGGTTCGACGAGCAGTACTTC
cdr3_aa: CASSASGTGFDEQYF
d_call: TRBD1
clone_size: NA
j_call: TRBJ2-7
v_call: TRBV7-3

cdr3_nt: TGTGCCTGGAGTTCAGGGGGCGCGGGGAACACTGAAGCTTTCTTT
cdr3_aa: CAWSSGGAGNTEAFF
d_call: TRBD1
clone_size: NA
j_call: TRBJ1-1
v_call: TRBV30

cdr3_nt: TGTGCTAGCGGGGGAACCTACGAGCAGTACTTC
cdr3_aa: CASGGTYEQYF
d_call: TRBD2
clone_size: NA
j_call: TRBJ2-7
v_call: TRBV7-2

cdr3_nt: TGTGCCAGCAGCTTATATCAAACGACTAGCGGGAGGGCCCATGAGCAGTTCTTC
cdr3_aa: CASSLYQTTSGRAHEQFF
d_call: TRBD2
clone_size: NA
j_call: TRBJ2-1
v_call: TRBV7-9

cdr3_nt: TGTGCTACGCGGGACAACAATCAGCCCCAGCATTTT
cdr3_aa: CATRDNNQPQHF
d_call: NA
clone_size: NA
j_call: TRBJ1-5
v_call: TRBV7-9

cdr3_nt: TGCGCCAGCGGGGGACGGACGAACACTGAAGCTTTCTTT
cdr3_aa: CASGGRTNTEAFF
d_call: NA
clone_size: once
j_call: TRBJ1-1
v_call: TRBV5-1

cdr3_nt: TGTGCCAGCAGCTTTCCGGGACTAGCGGGGGGCCGCACAGATACGCAGTATTTT
cdr3_aa: CASSFPGLAGGRTDTQYF
d_call: TRBD2
clone_size: NA
j_call: TRBJ2-3
v_call: TRBV7-2

cdr3_nt: TGCTCTGGGCGGGGCGCCGGAACTGAAGCTTTCTTT
cdr3_aa: CSGRGAGTEAFF
d_call: NA
clone_size: NA
j_call: TRBJ1-1
v_call: TRBV29-1

cdr3_nt: TGTGCCAGCAGCGTACGACAGGGAGGTAATTCACCCCTCCACTTT
cdr3_aa: CASSVRQGGNSPLHF
d_call: TRBD1
clone_size: NA
j_call: TRBJ1-6
v_call: TRBV3-1

cdr3_nt: TGTGCCAGCAGTTTCGGGGGTGTAGATTATGGCTACACCTTC
cdr3_aa: CASSFGGVDYGYTF
d_call: NA
clone_size: NA
j_call: TRBJ1-2
v_call: TRBV12-3/TRBV12-4

cdr3_nt: TGTGCCAGTAGCCCCTTAGCGGGGGGGCAAGAGACCCAGTACTTC
cdr3_aa: CASSPLAGGQETQYF
d_call: TRBD2
clone_size: few
j_call: TRBJ2-5
v_call: TRBV19

cdr3_nt: TGCGCCAGCAGCCAAGAGGGTATAGGGGGCACTGAAGCTTTCTTT
cdr3_aa: CASSQEGIGGTEAFF
d_call: NA
clone_size: NA
j_call: TRBJ1-1
v_call: TRBV4-1

cdr3_nt: TGTGCCAGCAGCTTGAACGGACAGCAAGAGACCCAGTACTTC
cdr3_aa: CASSLNGQQETQYF
d_call: NA
clone_size: NA
j_call: TRBJ2-5
v_call: TRBV7-2

cdr3_nt: TGTGCCAGCAGTACCCGATTTCGACAGTCGAACACCGGGGAGCTGTTTTTT
cdr3_aa: CASSTRFRQSNTGELFF
d_call: NA
clone_size: NA
j_call: TRBJ2-2
v_call: TRBV7-9

cdr3_nt: TGCGCCAGCAGTCCAAGGACAGGGAGCTCCTACGAGCAGTACTTC
cdr3_aa: CASSPRTGSSYEQYF
d_call: TRBD1
clone_size: few
j_call: TRBJ2-7
v_call: TRBV5-1

cdr3_nt: TGTGCCAGTAGCGGCGCGAACACCGGGGAGCTGTTTTTT
cdr3_aa: CASSGANTGELFF
d_call: NA
clone_size: few
j_call: TRBJ2-2
v_call: TRBV19

cdr3_nt: TGTGCCAGCAGCTTAACATCCGGGTCAGGGGGATTAGATACGCAGTATTTT
cdr3_aa: CASSLTSGSGGLDTQYF
d_call: TRBD1
clone_size: once
j_call: TRBJ2-3
v_call: TRBV7-8

cdr3_nt: TGTGCCAGCTCACGTCCGGGACAGCCTGGAAACACCATATATTTT
cdr3_aa: CASSRPGQPGNTIYF
d_call: TRBD1
clone_size: NA
j_call: TRBJ1-3
v_call: TRBV18

cdr3_nt: TGCAGTGCCACACGCGGGCCTACCTACAATGAGCAGTTCTTC
cdr3_aa: CSATRGPTYNEQFF
d_call: NA
clone_size: once
j_call: TRBJ2-1
v_call: TRBV20-1

cdr3_nt: TGCGCCAGCAGCTTGGAGCCAGGGGTCACCGGGGAGCTGTTTTTT
cdr3_aa: CASSLEPGVTGELFF
d_call: NA
clone_size: NA
j_call: TRBJ2-2
v_call: TRBV5-1

cdr3_nt: TGTGCCATCAGTGTCGGTTACTCCTACAATGAGCAGTTCTTC
cdr3_aa: CAISVGYSYNEQFF
d_call: NA
clone_size: NA
j_call: TRBJ2-1
v_call: TRBV10-3

cdr3_nt: TGTGCCAGCAGCCAAGATTGGCTTATTTACAATGAGCAGTTCTTC
cdr3_aa: CASSQDWLIYNEQFF
d_call: NA
clone_size: NA
j_call: TRBJ2-1
v_call: TRBV4-2

cdr3_nt: TGCAGCGTTGGGGTCGGGGAGGATTTTAGCTCCTATAATTCACCCCTCCACTTT
cdr3_aa: CSVGVGEDFSSYNSPLHF
d_call: NA
clone_size: NA
j_call: TRBJ1-6
v_call: TRBV29-1

cdr3_nt: TGTGCCAGCAGCTTACAGGGGAACACTGAAGCTTTCTTT
cdr3_aa: CASSLQGNTEAFF
d_call: NA
clone_size: many
j_call: TRBJ1-1
v_call: TRBV14

cdr3_nt: TGCGCCAGCAGCTTGGCCGGCGGGAACGAAGAGACCCAGTACTTC
cdr3_aa: CASSLAGGNEETQYF
d_call: NA
clone_size: once
j_call: TRBJ2-5
v_call: TRBV5-1